What follows are 30 T cell receptor beta chains derived from one specimen sequenced in a study of blood T cell repertoires in COVID-19 (dated by TCRdb to the early 2020s). Libraries were prepared through the immunoSEQ multiplex PCR assay. Entries here come from immuneACCESS through TCRdb and include only in-frame sequences with V and J called. Some clones fail to appear in such tables; in the studies checked, an unresolved V gene covers under half of the shortfall, and the cause of the remainder is unknown. The sample has approximately 250,000 clones on record, 88% of them singletons. The top ten clonotypes cover 2% to 2.5% of the sample. Sequenced material: PBMCs or T cells enriched from blood (not recorded which). The receptor set was obtained from a woman in her fifties or sixties in a cohort exposed to, infected with or recovered from COVID-19 (not recorded which).

The chain recombines TRBV3-1 (or the pseudogene TRBV3-2) with TRBJ1-2; TRBD1 is a possible D gene (5 bases). V lost 4 bases, J lost 2 bases, and 11 bases lay in between. Germline V gives CDR1 LGHDT, CDR2 YNNKEL (reference sequence). This CDR3 has 14 amino acids. The CDR3 DNA is TGTGCCAGCAGCCCGTCTGGGGCAAACTATGGCTACACCTTC. The encoded protein is CASSPSGANYGYTF.

The rearrangement links TRBV18 to TRBJ1-1, with TRBD1 identical over 7 bases. In germline, CDR1 is KGHSH, CDR2 LQKENI. V lost 6 bases, J lost 5 bases, and 6 bases stayed unmatched. CDR3 length: 13 residues. This CDR3 is CASSTGAGTEAFF. The CDR3 coding sequence is TGTGCCAGCTCCACAGGGGCCGGGACTGAAGCTTTCTTT.

The chain uses TRBV5-6 and TRBJ1-2; a possible D gene is TRBD1 (5 bases). The CDR3 is 14 residues long. Trimming stripped 4 bases from V and 0 bases from J, with 10 bases between. Germline values: CDR1 SGHDT, CDR2 YYEEEE. CDR3 bases: TGTGCCAGCAGCCAAAGACAGTCTAACTATGGCTACACCTTC. This encodes CASSQRQSNYGYTF.

The genes are TRBV11-2 and TRBJ2-1; TRBD2 aligns across 10 bases. The V gene's germline CDR1 is SGHAT and CDR2 FQNNGV. This CDR3 contains 17 residues. J gave up 4 bases and V 1 base, and 7 bases lay outside the gene matches. The CDR3 sequence: CASSLGHGLAVYNEQFF. The CDR3 DNA follows: TGTGCCAGCAGCTTAGGGCACGGACTAGCGGTGTACAATGAGCAGTTCTTC. Variable domain in full (rest from reference TRBV11-2 and TRBJ2-1): EAGVAQSPRYKIIEKRQSVAFWCNPISGHATLYWYQQILGQGPKLLIQFQNNGVVDDSQLPKDRFSAERLKGVDSTLKIQPAKLEDSAVYLCASSLGHGLAVYNEQFFGPGTRLTVL.

This clone was seen just once. The V gene is TRBV7-2, the J gene TRBJ1-4, with unresolved D. The CDR3 runs 13 residues. V lost 1 base to trimming and J lost 8 bases, with 8 bases between them. The germline gives CDR1 SGHTA, CDR2 FQGNSA. The DNA for the CDR3 is TGTGCCAGCAGCTTAGGCCGGGGAGAAAAACTGTTTTTT. It is translated as CASSLGRGEKLFF.

This clone has a count of ten or more. This chain links TRBV18 with TRBJ1-4; D uncertain. Germline CDR1 KGHSH, CDR2 LQKENI. V lost 5 bases and J 2 bases, leaving 15 bases between the germline ends. This CDR3 spans 16 amino acids. The CDR3: CASSTTRTGTNEKLFF. The CDR3 DNA follows: TGTGCCAGCTCAACTACAAGGACTGGGACTAATGAAAAACTGTTTTTT. Full variable domain (rest looked up from reference TRBV18 and TRBJ1-4): NAGVMQNPRHLVRRRGQEARLRCSPMKGHSHVYWYRQLPEEGLKFMVYLQKENIIDESGMPKERFSAEFPKEGPSILRIQQVVRGDSAAYFCASSTTRTGTNEKLFFGSGTQLSVL.

The chain recombines TRBV5-6 with TRBJ2-7; D gene unclear. CDR1 and CDR2 from the germline V gene are SGHDT and YYEEEE. V lost 2 bases, J lost 3 bases, and 12 bases lay in between. The CDR3 loop spans 14 amino acids. The CDR3 loop is CASSFGSGHYEQYF. As DNA, the CDR3 is TGTGCCAGCAGCTTTGGGTCAGGCCACTACGAGCAGTACTTC.

The chain carries TRBV6-5 and TRBJ1-1; 9 bases map to TRBD1. CDR1 MNHEY and CDR2 SVGAGI come from the germline V gene. Germline trimming cut 7 bases from V and 4 bases from J; bases unmatched to any gene: 7. The CDR3 covers 14 residues. This CDR3 reads CASTLTGGLTEAFF. The CDR3 bases are TGTGCCAGCACTTTGACAGGGGGTCTCACTGAAGCTTTCTTT.

The chain couples TRBV11-2 to TRBJ2-7, with 13 positions matching TRBD2. Trimming cost V 6 bases and J 4 bases; bases outside gene matches: 6. The CDR3 covers 15 residues. Germline assignment: CDR1 SGHAT and CDR2 FQNNGV. The CDR3: CASRTGTSGKYEQYF. In DNA, the CDR3 is TGTGCCAGCAGAACTGGGACTAGCGGGAAATACGAGCAGTACTTC. The entire variable domain, with the rest obtained from reference TRBV11-2 and TRBJ2-7, is as follows: EAGVAQSPRYKIIEKRQSVAFWCNPISGHATLYWYQQILGQGPKLLIQFQNNGVVDDSQLPKDRFSAERLKGVDSTLKIQPAKLEDSAVYLCASRTGTSGKYEQYFGPGTRLTVT.

The chain links TRBV2 to TRBJ2-5; 9 nucleotides align to TRBD1. This CDR3 is 16 amino acids long. Losses at the gene ends were 5 bases for V and 1 base for J; bases not matched to a gene: 8. Looked up from germline, CDR1 is SNHLY and CDR2 is FYNNEI. The CDR3 loop reads CASSIPGQGPQETQYF. CDR3 DNA sequence: TGTGCCAGCAGTATTCCCGGACAGGGGCCCCAAGAGACCCAGTACTTC.

The chain uses TRBV27 and TRBJ2-3, with 9 bases fitting TRBD2. Per the germline V gene, CDR1 is MNHEY and CDR2 is SMNVEV (reference sequence). Germline trimming cut 3 bases from V and 3 bases from J; bases unmatched to any gene: 7. CDR3 length equals 16 residues. CDR3 region: CASSFWSSGITDTQYF. DNA of the CDR3: TGTGCCAGCAGTTTTTGGTCTAGCGGGATAACAGATACGCAGTATTTT.

This clone has only one observation. The CDR3 sequence: CASSGPGQGNSPLHF. The CDR3 nucleotides are TGTGCCAGCAGTGGGCCGGGACAGGGGAATTCACCCCTCCACTTT. The chain has TRBV25-1 and TRBJ1-6, with 10 bases matching TRBD1. Germline values: CDR1 MGHDK, CDR2 SYGVNS. The CDR3 contains 15 residues. J was trimmed by 7 bases and V by 4 bases; bases with no gene match: 4.

This chain's CDR3 is CASSPDGGYGYTF. CDR3 nucleotides: TGTGCCAGCAGCCCGGACGGAGGCTATGGCTACACCTTC. The genes are TRBV7-9 and TRBJ1-2; D not resolved. Germline V lookup: CDR1 SEHNR, CDR2 FQNEAQ (reference sequence). V shed 5 bases and J shed 4 bases, with 11 bases lying between them. CDR3 length equals 13 residues.

The J gene is TRBJ1-2, the V gene TRBV5-6, with D maybe TRBD1 (6 bases). This CDR3 has 15 residues. Germline V gene lookup returns CDR1 SGHDT and CDR2 YYEEEE. Deletions cut 4 bases from V and 2 bases from J, with 15 bases between. In DNA form, the CDR3 reads TGTGCCAGCAGCCACACCAGGGGTTTCAACTATGGCTACACCTTC. Its protein product is CASSHTRGFNYGYTF. Supplemented by reference TRBV5-6 and TRBJ1-2, the full variable domain reads DAGVTQSPTHLIKTRGQQVTLRCSPKSGHDTVSWYQQALGQGPQFIFQYYEEEERQRGNFPDRFSGHQFPNYSSELNVNALLLGDSALYLCASSHTRGFNYGYTFGSGTRLTVV.

The genes are TRBV23-1 and TRBJ2-7, with 9 bases fitting TRBD2. TRBV23-1 is filed as an ORF, its function uncertain. This CDR3 is built from 17 residues. V dropped 4 bases and J dropped 4; count of bases not matched to a gene: 14. CDR3: CASSPKLVSGRGYEQYF. The CDR3 DNA reads as TGCGCCAGCAGTCCGAAACTCGTTAGCGGGAGAGGGTACGAGCAGTACTTC.

J is TRBJ2-1 and V is TRBV5-1; TRBD1 aligns across 7 bases. Germline CDR1 reads SGHRS; CDR2 reads YFSETQ. This CDR3 region has 16 residues. The V segment lost 4 bases and the J segment 4 bases; nucleotides outside the gene matches: 11. For the CDR3, the DNA is TGCGCCAGCAGCCCAGCGACAGGGCCCTCGTACAATGAGCAGTTCTTC. Its protein is CASSPATGPSYNEQFF. Complete variable domain (other parts from reference TRBV5-1 and TRBJ2-1): KAGVTQTPRYLIKTRGQQVTLSCSPISGHRSVSWYQQTPGQGLQFLFEYFSETQRNKGNFPGRFSGRQFSNSRSEMNVSTLELGDSALYLCASSPATGPSYNEQFFGPGTRLTVL.

The CDR3 nucleotides are TGTGCAAGTCGCCCACACGGAAGGGAGTTGTTCGACAGGTCGAACACTGAAGCTTTCTTT. It encodes CASRPHGRELFDRSNTEAFF. The chain is built from TRBV12-2 and TRBJ1-1; TRBD1, the D gene given by the table, was not confirmed from the DNA. TRBV12-2 is annotated as a pseudogene. There are 20 residues in the CDR3.

The chain joins TRBV28 to TRBJ2-1; TRBD2 matches 7 bases. The CDR3 is 13 amino acids. Germline loops: CDR1 MDHEN, CDR2 SYDVKM. V shed 7 bases, J shed 10 bases, and the junction held 10 bases outside the gene matches. CDR3 protein: CASIRTRIEEQFF. The CDR3 DNA reads as TGTGCCAGCATCAGGACTAGAATAGAGGAGCAGTTCTTC. Variable domain in full (rest from reference TRBV28 and TRBJ2-1): DVKVTQSSRYLVKRTGEKVFLECVQDMDHENMFWYRQDPGLGLRLIYFSYDVKMKEKGDIPEGYSVSREKKERFSLILESASTNQTSMYLCASIRTRIEEQFFGPGTRLTVL.

The chain employs TRBV10-3 and TRBJ2-5; 9 bases map to TRBD2. From germline, CDR1 is ENHRY and CDR2 SYGVKD. V gave up 7 bases and J gave up 1 base; unmatched junction bases: 4. CDR3 length: 14 amino acids. This CDR3 reads CAITASGTQETQYF. The CDR3 region has the DNA TGTGCCATCACTGCTAGCGGGACCCAAGAGACCCAGTACTTC.

The chain carries TRBV29-1 and TRBJ2-1; tentatively, D is TRBD1 (6 bases). Germline lookup yields CDR1 SQVTM and CDR2 ANQGSEA. V was trimmed by 3 bases and J by 9 bases, leaving 21 bases between them. The CDR3 is made up of 15 amino acids. DNA for the CDR3: TGCAGCGTTGAGAGGGGGAGACGGGCTGGAGGTGAGCAGTTCTTC. This translates into CSVERGRRAGGEQFF.

The chain carries TRBV15 and TRBJ2-1, with a tentative D call TRBD2 (6 bases). V was pared by 0 bases and J by 7 bases, with 10 bases between. There are 14 residues in the CDR3. Germline CDR1 LNHNV, CDR2 YYDKDF (reference sequence). The CDR3 reads CATSREGSGNEQFF. CDR3 DNA sequence: TGTGCCACCAGCAGAGAAGGTAGCGGTAATGAGCAGTTCTTC.

This chain connects TRBV24-1 to TRBJ1-5, with 9 bases matching TRBD1. This CDR3 is 15 amino acids long. V gave up 4 bases and J gave up 6 bases; unmatched junction bases: 6. Germline CDR1 is KGHDR and CDR2 is SFDVKD. CDR3 sequence: CATSEPGQGSQPQHF. In DNA, the CDR3 is TGTGCCACCAGTGAACCAGGACAGGGGAGTCAGCCCCAGCATTTT.

This chain connects TRBV4-2 to TRBJ2-3; 11 bases match TRBD2. CDR1 and CDR2 (germline): LGHNA, YNFKEQ. This CDR3 has 18 residues. V trimming: 0 bases; J trimming: 1 base; junction bases outside the gene matches: 6. The CDR3 DNA reads TGTGCCAGCAGCCAAGATAGTAGCGGGAGGGGGGGCACAGATACGCAGTATTTT. Protein sequence: CASSQDSSGRGGTDTQYF.

V gene TRBV9 combines with J gene TRBJ2-1; no definite D call. The CDR3 has 15 residues. Germline CDR1 reads SGDLS; CDR2 reads YYNGEE. Trimming left V 0 bases short and J 0 bases short, with 7 bases between. CDR3 nucleotides: TGTGCCAGCAGCGTAGGCACAGCCTCCTACAATGAGCAGTTCTTC. This encodes CASSVGTASYNEQFF.

The chain recombines TRBV28 with TRBJ1-2; tentative D call: TRBD1 (5 bases). Germline CDR1 MDHEN, CDR2 SYDVKM. This CDR3 has 16 residues. V was shortened by 2 bases and J by 4 bases, with 17 bases between the two germline ends. The CDR3 region has the DNA TGTGCCAGCAGTTTAGGGGGGAGGCGGACCTTCTATGGCTACACCTTC. It specifies CASSLGGRRTFYGYTF.

This clone was observed a few times. The chain joins TRBV11-3 to TRBJ2-3, with 15 bases that match TRBD2. Germline values: CDR1 SGHNT, CDR2 YENEEA. V was pared by 4 bases and J by 0 bases, with 5 bases of the junction left unmatched. The CDR3 is 18 residues long. The CDR3 loop is CASSSGLAGGPSTDTQYF. CDR3 coding DNA: TGTGCCAGCAGCTCCGGACTAGCGGGAGGGCCTAGCACAGATACGCAGTATTTT.

The CDR3 here is CASRTTLVENEQYF. The CDR3 DNA reads TGTGCCAGCAGGACTACCTTAGTAGAAAACGAGCAGTACTTC. V is TRBV28 and J is TRBJ2-7, with TRBD2 as a possible D gene (5 bases). V was trimmed by 6 bases and J by 5 bases, leaving 17 bases between them. Germline V gives CDR1 MDHEN, CDR2 SYDVKM. The CDR3 sequence is 14 residues long.

The CDR3 DNA follows: TGTGCCAGCAGTTACTCGTTCGAGGGAGGGCCGGGGGAGCAGTACTTC. It translates to CASSYSFEGGPGEQYF. The gene calls are TRBV6-5 and TRBJ2-7; 7 bases fit TRBD2. V lost 0 bases, J lost 7 bases, and 12 bases stayed unmatched. Germline-derived CDR1 and CDR2 are MNHEY and SVGAGI. The CDR3 runs to 16 residues.

The J gene is TRBJ2-1, the V gene TRBV19; possible D gene TRBD1, 5 bases. The germline CDR1 and CDR2 sequences are LNHDA and SQIVND (reference sequence). V was cut by 2 bases and J by 4 bases, with 12 bases left in between. CDR3 size: 15 residues. CDR3 residues: CASSIRQGIYNEQFF. In DNA, the CDR3 is TGTGCCAGTAGTATACGGCAGGGCATATACAATGAGCAGTTCTTC.

This clone came up once. The CDR3 reads CASSLYSVAKNIQYF. CDR3 DNA: TGTGCCAGCAGTTTATATAGCGTAGCCAAAAACATTCAGTACTTC. The chain recombines TRBV27 with TRBJ2-4; a possible D gene is TRBD2 (5 bases). Per germline, CDR1 MNHEY and CDR2 SMNVEV (reference sequence). This CDR3 has 15 amino acids. Deletions cut 1 base from V and 0 bases from J, with 7 bases between.